This T cell receptor (beta chain) was sequenced for a study of T cell responses to AZD1222 COVID-19 vaccine. Study outcomes and limitations: Recipients of AZD1222 seropositive at baseline numbered only five or six. Among the donors, most were white British and more were female, and clonal diversity was possibly underestimated.

The table came from immunoSEQ multiplex PCR; TCRdb's copy has only in-frame clones and leaves some out. The sample records about 110,000 clones, roughly 90% being singletons. The table lists this clone with a count of one. Antigen: not known. Source: peripheral blood, taken on day 0 of MenACWY control vaccination. The TCR comes from an adult in good health.

The CDR3, as DNA: TGTGCCAGCAGCTTGATAGGGAACTATGGCTACACCTTC. It yields the protein CASSLIGNYGYTF. V gene TRBV5-8 combines with J gene TRBJ1-2; D not certain. The CDR3 length is 13 residues. The V end lost 1 base, the J end lost 2 bases, and 6 bases lay between the germline ends. CDR1 and CDR2 from the germline V gene are SGHTS and YDEGEE.